The 32 T cell receptor beta chains given below trace back to one sample, sequenced in a study of shared clonotypes between healthy human individuals. Assay used: immunoSEQ multiplex PCR; TCRdb lists only in-frame clones, some missing. Of 950,000 to 1,200,000 clones in the sample, approximately 80% were seen once. The sample taken for sequencing was memory CD4+ T cells from PBMCs. Stated subset: CD45RA-negative fraction. The receptors were gathered from a man between 18 and 35 years old in good health. Some clones in this sample may be carry-over from other donors' samples.

This chain uses TRBV28 with TRBJ1-5, with 7 bases matching TRBD1. The CDR3 is made up of 14 amino acids. After removal of 6 bases from V and 6 bases from J, the junction contained 8 bases not matched to a gene. From germline, CDR1 is MDHEN and CDR2 SYDVKM. CDR3: CASSRQGLSQPQHF. CDR3 in DNA: TGTGCCAGCAGCAGACAGGGATTGAGTCAGCCCCAGCATTTT.

The chain uses TRBV28 and TRBJ2-7; D possibly matches TRBD1 or TRBD2 (5 bases each). From germline, CDR1 is MDHEN and CDR2 SYDVKM. V lost 5 bases, J lost 2 bases, and 13 bases lay in between. The CDR3 is made up of 14 amino acids. CDR3 in amino acids: CASSIGTATYEQYF. In DNA form, the CDR3 reads TGTGCCAGCAGTATCGGGACCGCTACCTACGAGCAGTACTTC. The variable domain in full, completed from reference TRBV28 and TRBJ2-7, reads DVKVTQSSRYLVKRTGEKVFLECVQDMDHENMFWYRQDPGLGLRLIYFSYDVKMKEKGDIPEGYSVSREKKERFSLILESASTNQTSMYLCASSIGTATYEQYFGPGTRLTVT.

The V and J genes are TRBV2 and TRBJ2-5; D is undetermined. This CDR3 is 13 amino acids long. Trimming cost V 6 bases and J 5 bases, with 13 bases left between them. CDR1 SNHLY and CDR2 FYNNEI come from the germline V gene. The CDR3 reads CASSPELFETQYF. The CDR3 DNA sequence: TGTGCCAGCAGCCCCGAATTGTTCGAGACCCAGTACTTC. The full variable domain, its missing parts supplied by reference TRBV2 and TRBJ2-5, is EPEVTQTPSHQVTQMGQEVILRCVPISNHLYFYWYRQILGQKVEFLVSFYNNEISEKSEIFDDQFSVERPDGSNFTLKIRSTKLEDSAMYFCASSPELFETQYFGPGTRLLVL.

This rearrangement joins TRBV4-2 to TRBJ2-7; possibly TRBD2 for D (6 bases). CDR1 is LGHNA, CDR2 YNFKEQ, per germline. The V and J ends lost 6 bases and 0 bases respectively, with 12 bases between them. The CDR3 sequence is 14 residues long. The CDR3 reads CASRVRESSYEQYF. CDR3 nucleotide sequence: TGTGCCAGCAGGGTCCGGGAGAGCTCCTACGAGCAGTACTTC.

The CDR3 protein is CASSDGGVLIEQYF. DNA for the CDR3: TGTGCCAGCAGTGACGGGGGAGTTCTCATCGAGCAGTACTTC. The V gene is TRBV2, the J gene TRBJ2-7; D is perhaps TRBD2 (6 bases). Trimming stripped 3 bases from V and 6 bases from J, with 15 bases between. Germline lookup yields CDR1 SNHLY and CDR2 FYNNEI. The CDR3 extends over 14 amino acids.

The chain uses TRBV2 and TRBJ1-1; 7 bases are a match to TRBD1. The CDR3 totals 15 residues. Germline V gene lookup returns CDR1 SNHLY and CDR2 FYNNEI. Trimming cost V 6 bases and J 1 base; bases outside gene matches: 8. CDR3 sequence (DNA): TGTGCCAGCAGCCGACAGGGATCCTCGAACACTGAAGCTTTCTTT. Its translation: CASSRQGSSNTEAFF.

To note about this clone: The same CDR3 can be traced to other DNA sequences in this sample. The chain employs TRBV29-1 and TRBJ2-5; 7 bases line up with TRBD2. V shed 3 bases, J shed 5 bases, and the junction held 3 bases outside the gene matches. CDR3 length equals 12 residues. CDR1 is SQVTM, CDR2 ANQGSEA, per germline. CDR3 DNA sequence: TGCAGCGTTGAGACCGGGGGGGAGACCCAGTACTTC. Protein: CSVETGGETQYF.

This chain joins TRBV7-2 and TRBJ2-7, with a tentative D call TRBD2 (6 bases). CDR3 length: 14 amino acids. V lost 5 bases and J 3 bases, leaving 14 bases between the germline ends. From germline, CDR1 is SGHTA and CDR2 FQGNSA. The CDR3 here is CASSRGLLDYEQYF. In DNA, the CDR3 is TGTGCCAGCAGCAGAGGACTACTCGACTACGAGCAGTACTTC.

This clone occurred many times. The genes are TRBV6-5 and TRBJ1-5; 7 bases are shared with TRBD1. Germline V lookup: CDR1 MNHEY, CDR2 SVGAGI. The CDR3 length is 14 residues. The ends lost 4 bases at V and 7 bases at J; junction bases unmatched: 7. DNA of the CDR3: TGTGCCAGCAGTTTATATCGACAGGGCCAGCCCCAGCATTTT. Its translation is CASSLYRQGQPQHF.

The V gene is TRBV28, the J gene TRBJ1-2, with 8 bases lining up with TRBD1. The germline CDR1 and CDR2 sequences are MDHEN and SYDVKM. After removal of 10 bases from V and 6 bases from J, the junction contained 13 bases not matched to a gene. The CDR3 extends over 14 amino acids. The CDR3 spells CATKTQGQADGYTF. In DNA, the CDR3 is TGTGCCACCAAAACCCAGGGACAGGCTGATGGCTACACCTTC.

In the case of this clone: The sample contains more than one DNA sequence encoding this CDR3. This chain uses TRBV18 with TRBJ1-2; a possible D gene is TRBD1 (6 bases). V gave up 6 bases and J gave up 0 bases, with 14 bases separating them. Germline V gene data show CDR1 as KGHSH and CDR2 as LQKENI. The CDR3 runs to 15 residues. CDR3 protein: CASSPGTPSNYGYTF. The CDR3 nucleotides read TGTGCCAGCTCCCCCGGGACACCGTCTAACTATGGCTACACCTTC.

V gene TRBV5-1 combines with J gene TRBJ2-7; the match to TRBD1 covers 7 bases. This CDR3 has 15 amino acids. Germline loops: CDR1 SGHRS, CDR2 YFSETQ. Trimming took 7 bases from V and 1 from J; bases not matched to a gene: 11. CDR3 bases: TGCGCCAGCTCGACGACAGGGCTAAGGTCCTACGAGCAGTACTTC. Encoded protein: CASSTTGLRSYEQYF.

As for this clone: One end of the junction is discordant with germline, which a read error may explain. The V call is TRBV30, the J call TRBJ2-2; 7 bases map to TRBD2. The CDR3 length is 18 residues. Germline assignment: CDR1 GTSNPN and CDR2 SVGIG (reference sequence). The DNA for the CDR3 is TGTGCCTGGAGTGTACATCGTGGCGGGGGTTCCAACATCGGGGAGCTGTTTTTT. Protein: CAWSVHRGGGSNIGELFF.

As for this clone: In the same sample, other DNA sequences code for this CDR3. This chain links TRBV2 with TRBJ2-7; 10 nucleotides agree with TRBD1. Per germline, CDR1 SNHLY and CDR2 FYNNEI. Trimming removed 8 bases from V and 5 bases from J; junction bases left unmatched: 9. The CDR3 runs to 14 residues. The CDR3 sequence: CASVRQGAHNEQYF. CDR3 in DNA: TGTGCCAGCGTGCGACAGGGGGCGCACAACGAGCAGTACTTC.

V gene TRBV5-1 combines with J gene TRBJ1-5, with 8 nucleotides matching TRBD1. The V gene end was trimmed by 4 bases and the J gene end by 7 bases; junction bases not matched to a gene: 4. This CDR3 has 13 residues. Germline V gives CDR1 SGHRS, CDR2 YFSETQ. CDR3 nucleotides: TGCGCCAGCAGCCTGGACAGGGCCCAGCCCCAGCATTTT. The encoded protein is CASSLDRAQPQHF.

V usage is TRBV5-1 and J usage is TRBJ2-1; TRBD1 matches 7 bases. J lost 2 bases, V lost 2 bases, and 7 bases had no gene match. CDR3 length equals 16 residues. From germline, CDR1 is SGHRS and CDR2 YFSETQ. The DNA for the CDR3 is TGCGCCAGCAGCTTTTCGCCTGGGACAGCCTACAATGAGCAGTTCTTC. It specifies CASSFSPGTAYNEQFF. Together with reference TRBV5-1 and TRBJ2-1, the CDR3 gives the full variable domain: KAGVTQTPRYLIKTRGQQVTLSCSPISGHRSVSWYQQTPGQGLQFLFEYFSETQRNKGNFPGRFSGRQFSNSRSEMNVSTLELGDSALYLCASSFSPGTAYNEQFFGPGTRLTVL.

Concerning this clone itself: A much larger clone differs from this one at a single base, so this may be a read error. Other nucleotide sequences in the sample specify the same CDR3. The chain has TRBV28 and TRBJ2-5; tentatively, D is TRBD1 (6 bases). Between the trimmed V and J ends, which lost 6 bases and 4 bases, there was a span of 9 bases. Looked up from germline, CDR1 is MDHEN and CDR2 is SYDVKM. CDR3 length: 12 residues. CDR3 in amino acids: CASSQGGETQYF. CDR3 nucleotide sequence: TGTGCCAGCAGCCAAGGGGGAGAGACCCAGTACTTC. Full variable domain (outside the CDR3, taken from reference TRBV28 and TRBJ2-5): DVKVTQSSRYLVKRTGEKVFLECVQDMDHENMFWYRQDPGLGLRLIYFSYDVKMKEKGDIPEGYSVSREKKERFSLILESASTNQTSMYLCASSQGGETQYFGPGTRLLVL.

This rearrangement joins TRBV10-3 to TRBJ2-1; no clear D. V was pared by 5 bases and J by 7 bases, with 12 bases between. The CDR3 spans 13 residues. Germline V gene sequence: CDR1 ENHRY, CDR2 SYGVKD. The CDR3 DNA reads TGTGCCATCAGTTCCGGTCCAACGAATGAGCAGTTCTTC. Protein sequence: CAISSGPTNEQFF.

The chain is built from TRBV4-2 and TRBJ2-3; no clear D. The germline gives CDR1 LGHNA, CDR2 YNFKEQ. The CDR3 consists of 13 residues. V was shortened by 4 bases and J by 0 bases, with 5 bases between the two germline ends. The CDR3 loop reads CASSRDSTDTQYF. DNA for the CDR3: TGTGCCAGCAGCCGAGACAGCACAGATACGCAGTATTTT.

In its sample, this clone was seen once. This chain links TRBV5-1 with TRBJ2-3, with TRBD1 matching over 8 bases. Trimming removed 4 bases from V and 5 bases from J; junction bases left unmatched: 9. The CDR3 is 15 residues long. Germline loops: CDR1 SGHRS, CDR2 YFSETQ. This chain's CDR3 is CASSTQGARGDTQYF. In nucleotides, the CDR3 is TGCGCCAGCAGCACCCAGGGGGCGCGGGGAGATACGCAGTATTTT.

V gene TRBV5-1 combines with J gene TRBJ2-1; D is perhaps TRBD1 (5 bases). The CDR3 length is 15 residues. Trimming stripped 7 bases from V and 2 bases from J, with 16 bases between. Germline V gene sequence: CDR1 SGHRS, CDR2 YFSETQ. The CDR3: CASGLGQGPYNEQFF. In DNA form, the CDR3 reads TGCGCCAGCGGCCTGGGGCAAGGACCCTACAATGAGCAGTTCTTC.

This clone was counted once. The CDR3 sequence is CARSFQMGSYEQYF. CDR3 sequence (DNA): TGTGCCAGAAGCTTTCAAATGGGATCCTACGAGCAGTACTTC. The rearrangement links TRBV5-3 to TRBJ2-7; D is unresolved. TRBV5-3 is an ORF; its function is uncertain. Deletions cut 2 bases from V and 1 base from J, with 10 bases between. CDR3 length: 14 residues.

A few counts support this clone. The rearrangement joins TRBV29-1 to TRBJ1-5; 9 nucleotides match TRBD1. The germline CDR1 and CDR2 sequences are SQVTM and ANQGSEA. With 6 bases clipped from V and 3 bases from J, the junction kept 6 bases outside the gene matches. The CDR3 has 14 amino acids. The CDR3 DNA reads TGCAGCGTCGCGGACAGGGGAGACAATCAGCCCCAGCATTTT. Amino acids: CSVADRGDNQPQHF.

The J gene is TRBJ2-7, the V gene TRBV7-3; D perhaps matches TRBD1 (6 bases). The V end lost 2 bases, the J end lost 7 bases, and 12 bases lay between the germline ends. Germline CDR1 and CDR2: SGHTA and FQGTGA. The CDR3 runs 13 residues. The CDR3 protein is CASSLSSGVEQYF. DNA for the CDR3: TGTGCCAGCAGCTTATCTTCAGGGGTTGAGCAGTACTTC.

The rearrangement uses TRBV9 and TRBJ2-1; perhaps TRBD2 as D (6 bases). The CDR3 length is 15 residues. CDR1 is SGDLS and CDR2 is YYNGEE in the germline V gene. V was trimmed by 0 bases and J by 6 bases, leaving 13 bases between them. CDR3 nucleotide sequence: TGTGCCAGCAGCGTAGGCCGAGGGACTGTCAATGAGCAGTTCTTC. This encodes CASSVGRGTVNEQFF.

V gene TRBV28 combines with J gene TRBJ1-4, with 10 bases fitting TRBD1. J was trimmed by 3 bases and V by 0 bases; bases with no gene match: 4. Per germline, CDR1 MDHEN and CDR2 SYDVKM. The CDR3 consists of 17 residues. CDR3 coding DNA: TGTGCCAGCAGTTTATGGACAGGGGGCCGGGCTAATGAAAAACTGTTTTTT. This sequence encodes CASSLWTGGRANEKLFF. The whole variable domain, remainder taken from reference TRBV28 and TRBJ1-4, is DVKVTQSSRYLVKRTGEKVFLECVQDMDHENMFWYRQDPGLGLRLIYFSYDVKMKEKGDIPEGYSVSREKKERFSLILESASTNQTSMYLCASSLWTGGRANEKLFFGSGTQLSVL.

The rearrangement links TRBV28 to TRBJ1-3; possibly TRBD1 for D (6 bases). V gave up 6 bases and J gave up 9 bases, with 24 bases separating them. Germline V gene lookup returns CDR1 MDHEN and CDR2 SYDVKM. This CDR3 is built from 16 residues. The CDR3, as DNA: TGTGCCAGCAGAACGGTGCCATCGACAGGACGGACCACCATATATTTT. It specifies CASRTVPSTGRTTIYF.

This sequence joins TRBV19 and TRBJ2-2; D may be TRBD2 (6 bases). Between the trimmed V and J ends, which lost 8 bases and 5 bases, there was a span of 12 bases. Germline CDR1 is LNHDA and CDR2 is SQIVND (reference sequence). The length of the CDR3 is 13 residues. The CDR3 nucleotides are TGTGCCAGTTGTCGGGGGATAACCGGGGAGCTGTTTTTT. It translates to CASCRGITGELFF.

This chain joins TRBV20-1 and TRBJ2-5; D ambiguous. The CDR3 has 11 amino acids. Germline V gene data show CDR1 as DFQATT and CDR2 as SNEGSKA (reference sequence). V was cut by 6 bases and J by 1 base, with 6 bases left in between. Written as DNA, the CDR3 is TGCAGTGCCTACAGCCAAGAGACCCAGTACTTC. Residues: CSAYSQETQYF.

The chain is built from TRBV9 and TRBJ1-1; TRBD1 matches 12 bases. Germline V gene data show CDR1 as SGDLS and CDR2 as YYNGEE. This CDR3 spans 17 amino acids. The junction had 10 bases not matched to a gene; V was cut back by 3 bases and J by 4 bases. CDR3 sequence: CASSGPGTGGVGTEAFF. The CDR3 DNA is TGTGCCAGCAGCGGCCCCGGGACAGGGGGCGTCGGCACTGAAGCTTTCTTT.

This clone has only one observation. This chain connects TRBV9 to TRBJ1-2; D is perhaps TRBD1 (5 bases). The germline V gene encodes CDR1 SGDLS and CDR2 YYNGEE. This CDR3 is built from 15 residues. Deletions cut 0 bases from V and 8 bases from J, with 17 bases between. The CDR3 spells CASSVGHLAGGGYTF. As DNA, the CDR3 is TGTGCCAGCAGCGTAGGGCATCTAGCCGGGGGAGGCTACACCTTC.

This rearrangement joins TRBV5-1 to TRBJ2-7, with no clear D. Per the germline V gene, CDR1 is SGHRS and CDR2 is YFSETQ. This CDR3 is built from 12 residues. Trimming took 4 bases from V and 1 from J, leaving 6 bases between them. The CDR3 sequence is CASSRVSYEQYF. The CDR3 DNA follows: TGCGCCAGCAGCAGAGTTTCCTACGAGCAGTACTTC.